These T cell receptor beta chains were read from a single sample in a study of post-analysis software for immune sequencing data. TCRdb itself ran the PCR reads through MiXCR, one entry per CDR3 protein. The sample contains approximately 730,000 distinct CDR3 sequences, under 60% of which appear only once. The sample was blood. The origin of the receptors is a girl between 5 and 17 years old with multiple sclerosis. Both conserved end residues are part of each CDR3. D genes are given only for firm matches. Only part of the rows carry a size: once, few, many, or a class if the clone is expanded.

D gene,clone size,V gene,J gene,CDR3 DNA,CDR3 protein
.,.,TRBV12-3/TRBV12-4,TRBJ2-4,TGTGCCAGCAGCCGCTCCCAAGTAACCAAAAACATTCAGTACTTC,CASSRSQVTKNIQYF
.,few,TRBV24-1,TRBJ2-1,TGTGCCACCAGTCGCCCCTCGAGCTCCTACAATGAGCAGTTCTTC,CATSRPSSSYNEQFF
TRBD2,.,TRBV5-1,TRBJ2-5,TGCGCCAGCAGCTTGAACCTAGCGGGAGCTGGAGAGACCCAGTACTTC,CASSLNLAGAGETQYF
.,.,TRBV7-9,TRBJ1-6,TGTGCCACCCCTAGGGGAGGTGATAATTCACCCCTCCACTTT,CATPRGGDNSPLHF
TRBD2,.,TRBV5-1,TRBJ2-2,TGCGCCAGCAGCTTGGAACTAGCGGGAGGGAGAACCGGGGAGCTGTTTTTT,CASSLELAGGRTGELFF
.,.,TRBV15,TRBJ2-7,TGTGCCACCAGCAGAGATGGTGTGGAAACCTACGAGCAGTACTTC,CATSRDGVETYEQYF
.,.,TRBV12-3/TRBV12-4,TRBJ2-3,TGTGCCAGCAGTCGTACAGGATGGGACGTAGAGGGCACAGATGCGCAGTATTTT,CASSRTGWDVEGTDAQYF
TRBD2,.,TRBV30,TRBJ2-5,TGTGCCTGGAGTGCAGCGGGAGCAGGGGAGCAGTACTTC,CAWSAAGAGEQYF
TRBD2,few,TRBV4-1,TRBJ2-3,TGCGCCAGCAGCCAAGATCTACTAGCGGGAGGTGCAGATACGCAGTATTTT,CASSQDLLAGGADTQYF
TRBD2,.,TRBV5-1,TRBJ2-2,TGCGCCAGCAGCCCTAGCGGGAGCGGTACCGGGGAGCTGTTTTTT,CASSPSGSGTGELFF
.,few,TRBV6-1,TRBJ2-4,TGTGCCAGCAGTGAATTGAAGGGCGCAAACATTCAGTACTTC,CASSELKGANIQYF
.,few,TRBV10-3,TRBJ1-5,TGTGCCATCAGTCAGGGAATCAATCAGCCCCAGCATTTT,CAISQGINQPQHF
TRBD2,.,TRBV5-1,TRBJ2-5,TGCGCCAGCAGCGATCTAGCGGGAGAAGAGACCCAGTACTTC,CASSDLAGEETQYF
.,.,TRBV3-1,TRBJ2-7,TGTGCCAGCAGCCAAGATATGGACAGCTCCTACGAGCAGTACTTC,CASSQDMDSSYEQYF
.,.,TRBV7-3,TRBJ2-3,TGTGCCAGCAGCTTAGCTGAGAGTGGCACAGATACGCAGTATTTT,CASSLAESGTDTQYF
.,.,TRBV5-1,TRBJ2-1,TGCGCCAGCAGCTTGGCGGGACTCCTCTTAGGGACCGACAATGAGCAGTTCTTC,CASSLAGLLLGTDNEQFF
.,.,TRBV24-1,TRBJ1-5,TGTACCACCAGTGTCGGGGAAGGCGACAATCAGCCCCAGCATTTT,CTTSVGEGDNQPQHF
TRBD1,.,TRBV27,TRBJ2-4,TGTGCCAGCAGCCCCCGGGGACAGGGGTTACACATTCAGTACTTC,CASSPRGQGLHIQYF
.,.,TRBV15,TRBJ1-5,TGTGCCACCAGCAGAGAGTGGGGTTCGGGTAGCAATCAGCCCCAGCATTTT,CATSREWGSGSNQPQHF
TRBD1,.,TRBV19,TRBJ2-1,TGTGCCAGTAGTGGACAGGGGGAGCACAATGAGCAGTTCTTC,CASSGQGEHNEQFF
TRBD1,few,TRBV27,TRBJ2-7,TGTGCCAGCAGTTTGTTTCCCCGACAGGGGGCCTACGAGCAGTACTTC,CASSLFPRQGAYEQYF
TRBD2,.,TRBV3-1,TRBJ2-5,TGTGCCAGCAGCCAGGGACTAGCAGAAGATCAAGAGACCCAGTACTTC,CASSQGLAEDQETQYF
TRBD1,few,TRBV12-3/TRBV12-4,TRBJ2-5,TGTGCCAGCAGTTTAGCGGTTAGCAGGGGGCAAGAGACCCAGTACTTC,CASSLAVSRGQETQYF
.,.,TRBV11-2,TRBJ1-5,TGTGCCAGCAGTCCGGAAATTAGCAATCAGCCCCAGCATTTT,CASSPEISNQPQHF
.,few,TRBV12-3/TRBV12-4,TRBJ2-7,TGTGCCAGCAGTTTGACCCACGAGCAGTACTTC,CASSLTHEQYF
TRBD2,.,TRBV6-1,TRBJ2-1,TGTGCCAGCAGTGACCAAAAGACTAGCGGGGGTAACAATGAGCAGTTCTTC,CASSDQKTSGGNNEQFF
TRBD1,.,TRBV29-1,TRBJ1-3,TGCAGCGTTGACCTGACAGGGTCCGGAAACACCATATATTTT,CSVDLTGSGNTIYF
TRBD2,few,TRBV6-6,TRBJ2-5,TGTGCCAGCAGTTCACTAGCGCCCCCCCCCAATGAGCAGTACTTC,CASSSLAPPPNEQYF
.,.,TRBV29-1,TRBJ2-5,TGCAGCGTTGTTTTTGGGAGGATGGAGACCCAGTACTTC,CSVVFGRMETQYF
.,.,TRBV15,TRBJ2-1,TGTGCCACCAGCAGCCGGGAGTGGGGCAATGAGCAGTTCTTC,CATSSREWGNEQFF
.,.,TRBV7-2,TRBJ2-3,TGTGCCAGCAGCTTAGCGCGTGTATCCTTTAGCGCAGATACGCAGTATTTT,CASSLARVSFSADTQYF
TRBD2,few,TRBV9,TRBJ2-1,TGTGCCAGCAGCGCGGGACTAGCGGGAGTTGGGGAGCAGTTCTTC,CASSAGLAGVGEQFF
.,few,TRBV2,TRBJ2-3,TGTGCCAGCAGTTTCCGGGCCCCAGGGGATACGCAGTATTTT,CASSFRAPGDTQYF
.,few,TRBV7-9,TRBJ2-5,TGTGCCAGCAGCTTAGCGGGTATCGGGTACCAAGAGACCCAGTACTTC,CASSLAGIGYQETQYF
.,.,TRBV6-4,TRBJ2-6,TGTGCCAGCAGTGACTCAGAAGCAATCTCTGGGGCCAACGTCCTGACTTTC,CASSDSEAISGANVLTF
.,few,TRBV27,TRBJ2-1,TGTGCCAGCAGTTTACACGACGGCTCCTACAATGAGCAGTTCTTC,CASSLHDGSYNEQFF
TRBD2,few,TRBV7-6,TRBJ2-3,TGTGCCAGCAGCTTAGCAGGGACTAGCGGGATTACAGATACGCAGTATTTT,CASSLAGTSGITDTQYF
.,.,TRBV29-1,TRBJ2-7,TGCAGCGTTGAGGACAGTCTCTACGAGCAGTACTTC,CSVEDSLYEQYF